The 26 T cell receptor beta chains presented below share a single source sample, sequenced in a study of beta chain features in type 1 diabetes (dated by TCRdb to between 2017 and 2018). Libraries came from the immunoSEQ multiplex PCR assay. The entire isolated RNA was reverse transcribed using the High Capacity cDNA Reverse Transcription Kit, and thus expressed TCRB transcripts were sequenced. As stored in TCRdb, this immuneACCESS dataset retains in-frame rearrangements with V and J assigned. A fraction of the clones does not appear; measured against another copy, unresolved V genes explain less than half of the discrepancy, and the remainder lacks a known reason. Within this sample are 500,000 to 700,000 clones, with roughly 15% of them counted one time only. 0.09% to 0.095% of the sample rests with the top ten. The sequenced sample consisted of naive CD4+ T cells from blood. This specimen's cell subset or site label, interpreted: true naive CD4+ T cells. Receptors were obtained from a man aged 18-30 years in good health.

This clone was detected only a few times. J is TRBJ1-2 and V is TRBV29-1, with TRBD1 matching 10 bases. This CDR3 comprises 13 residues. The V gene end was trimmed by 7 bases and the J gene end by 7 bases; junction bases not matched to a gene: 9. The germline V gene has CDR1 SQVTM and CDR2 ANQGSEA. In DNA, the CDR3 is TGCAGCGCCCGGACAGGGGGTGGTGTTGGCTACACCTTC. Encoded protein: CSARTGGGVGYTF. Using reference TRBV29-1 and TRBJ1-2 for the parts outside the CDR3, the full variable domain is SAVISQKPSRDICQRGTSLTIQCQVDSQVTMMFWYRQQPGQSLTLIATANQGSEATYESGFVIDKFPISRPNLTFSTLTVSNMSPEDSSIYLCSARTGGGVGYTFGSGTRLTVV.

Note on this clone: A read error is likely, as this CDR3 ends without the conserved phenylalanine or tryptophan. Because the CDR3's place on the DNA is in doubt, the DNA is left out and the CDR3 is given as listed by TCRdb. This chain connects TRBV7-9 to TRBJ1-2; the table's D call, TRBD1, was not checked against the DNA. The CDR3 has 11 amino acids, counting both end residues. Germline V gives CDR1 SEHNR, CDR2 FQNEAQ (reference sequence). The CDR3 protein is CASSFFRGGLL.

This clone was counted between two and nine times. CDR3 DNA sequence: TGTGCCAGCAGACGTATAGCGGGAACGTACTACGAGCAGTACTTC. Translation gives CASRRIAGTYYEQYF. The chain couples TRBV6-6 to TRBJ2-7; 8 nucleotides agree with TRBD2. This CDR3 spans 15 amino acids. V dropped 6 bases and J dropped 3; count of bases not matched to a gene: 10. Germline values: CDR1 MNHNY, CDR2 SVGAGI (reference sequence).

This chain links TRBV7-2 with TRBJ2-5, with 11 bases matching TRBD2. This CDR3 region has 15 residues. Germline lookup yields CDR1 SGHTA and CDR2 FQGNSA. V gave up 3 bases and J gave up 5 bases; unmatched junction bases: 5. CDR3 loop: CASSLLAGGLETQYF. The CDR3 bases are TGTGCCAGCAGCTTGTTAGCGGGGGGGCTGGAGACCCAGTACTTC.

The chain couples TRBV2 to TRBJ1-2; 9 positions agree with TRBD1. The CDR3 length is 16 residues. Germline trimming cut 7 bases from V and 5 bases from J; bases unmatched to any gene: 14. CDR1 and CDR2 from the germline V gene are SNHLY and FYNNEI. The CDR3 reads CASNPSGTGLLYGYTF. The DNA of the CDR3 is TGTGCCAGCAACCCTTCCGGGACAGGGTTGTTGTATGGCTACACCTTC.

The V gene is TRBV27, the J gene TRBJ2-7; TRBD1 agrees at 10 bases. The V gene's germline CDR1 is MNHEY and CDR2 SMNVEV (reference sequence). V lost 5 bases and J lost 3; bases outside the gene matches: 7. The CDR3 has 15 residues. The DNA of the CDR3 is TGTGCCAGCAGTATAATGACAGGGGGCTTCTACGAGCAGTACTTC. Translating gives CASSIMTGGFYEQYF.

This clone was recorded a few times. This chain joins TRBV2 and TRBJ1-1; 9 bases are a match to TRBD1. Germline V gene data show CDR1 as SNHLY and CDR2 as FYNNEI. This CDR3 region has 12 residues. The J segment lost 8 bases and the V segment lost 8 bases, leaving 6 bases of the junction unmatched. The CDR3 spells CASGTGSSEAFF. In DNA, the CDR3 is TGTGCCAGCGGGACAGGGTCGTCAGAAGCTTTCTTT.

The DNA for the CDR3 is TGCGCCAGCAGCCAAGAGACGACAGGGCTTTTCACAGATACGCAGTATTTT. Amino acids: CASSQETTGLFTDTQYF. V usage is TRBV4-3 and J usage is TRBJ2-3, with 7 bases lining up with TRBD1. The CDR3 is made up of 17 amino acids. V shed 0 bases and J 2 bases; nucleotides not matched to a gene: 8. CDR1 LGHNA and CDR2 YSLEER come from the germline V gene.

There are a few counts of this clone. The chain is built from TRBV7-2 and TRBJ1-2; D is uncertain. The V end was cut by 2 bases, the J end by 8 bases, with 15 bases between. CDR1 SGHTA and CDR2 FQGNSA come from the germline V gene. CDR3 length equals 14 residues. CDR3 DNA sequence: TGTGCCAGCAGCTTAAATCGGGTCAGCTGGGGCTACACCTTC. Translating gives CASSLNRVSWGYTF. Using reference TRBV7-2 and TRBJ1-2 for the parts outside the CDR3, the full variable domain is GAGVSQSPSNKVTEKGKDVELRCDPISGHTALYWYRQSLGQGLEFLIYFQGNSAPDKSGLPSDRFSAERTGGSVSTLTIQRTQQEDSAVYLCASSLNRVSWGYTFGSGTRLTVV.

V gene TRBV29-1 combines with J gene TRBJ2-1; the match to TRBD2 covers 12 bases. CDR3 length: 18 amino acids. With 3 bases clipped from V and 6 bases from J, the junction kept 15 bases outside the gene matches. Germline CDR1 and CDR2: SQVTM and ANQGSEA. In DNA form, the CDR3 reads TGCAGCGTTGACGGGCTAGCGGGAGGGCCCGCACTCCCCAATGAGCAGTTCTTC. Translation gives CSVDGLAGGPALPNEQFF.

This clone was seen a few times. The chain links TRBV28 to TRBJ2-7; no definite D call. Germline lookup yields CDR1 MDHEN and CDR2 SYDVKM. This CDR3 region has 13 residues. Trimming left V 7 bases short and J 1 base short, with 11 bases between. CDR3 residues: CASIPQVSYEQYF. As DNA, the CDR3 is TGTGCCAGCATCCCTCAGGTTTCCTACGAGCAGTACTTC.

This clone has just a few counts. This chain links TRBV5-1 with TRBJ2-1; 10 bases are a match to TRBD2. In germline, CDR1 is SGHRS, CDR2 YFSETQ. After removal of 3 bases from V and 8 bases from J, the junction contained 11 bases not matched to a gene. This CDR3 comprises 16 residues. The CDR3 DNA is TGCGCCAGCAGCTCAGCCGGGACTAGCGACGGAGATGAGCAGTTCTTC. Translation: CASSSAGTSDGDEQFF. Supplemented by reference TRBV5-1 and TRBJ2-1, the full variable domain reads KAGVTQTPRYLIKTRGQQVTLSCSPISGHRSVSWYQQTPGQGLQFLFEYFSETQRNKGNFPGRFSGRQFSNSRSEMNVSTLELGDSALYLCASSSAGTSDGDEQFFGPGTRLTVL.

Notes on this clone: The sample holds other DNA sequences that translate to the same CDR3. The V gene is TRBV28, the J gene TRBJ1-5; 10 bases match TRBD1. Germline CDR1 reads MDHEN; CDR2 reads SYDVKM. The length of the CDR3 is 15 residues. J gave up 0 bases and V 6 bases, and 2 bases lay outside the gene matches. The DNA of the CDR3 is TGTGCCAGCAGCGGGACAGGGGTTAGCAATCAGCCCCAGCATTTT. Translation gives CASSGTGVSNQPQHF.

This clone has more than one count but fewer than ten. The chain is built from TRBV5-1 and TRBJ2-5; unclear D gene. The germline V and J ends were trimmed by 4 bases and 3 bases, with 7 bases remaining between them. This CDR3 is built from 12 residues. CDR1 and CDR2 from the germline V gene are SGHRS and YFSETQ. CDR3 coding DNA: TGCGCCAGCAGCGTGACTGAAGAGACCCAGTACTTC. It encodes CASSVTEETQYF.

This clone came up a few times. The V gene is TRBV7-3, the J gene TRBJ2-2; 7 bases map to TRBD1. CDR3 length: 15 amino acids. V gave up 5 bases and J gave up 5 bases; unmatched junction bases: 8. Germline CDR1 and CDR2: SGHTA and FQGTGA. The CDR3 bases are TGTGCCAGCAGCGTAGACAGGGTACTAACCGGGGAGCTGTTTTTT. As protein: CASSVDRVLTGELFF.

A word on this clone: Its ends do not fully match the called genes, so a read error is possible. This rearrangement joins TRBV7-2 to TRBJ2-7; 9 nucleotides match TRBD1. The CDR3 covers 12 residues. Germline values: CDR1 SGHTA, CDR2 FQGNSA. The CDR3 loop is CASSLGGQGLLF. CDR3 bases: TGTGCCAGCAGCTTAGGGGGACAGGGCTTACTCTTC. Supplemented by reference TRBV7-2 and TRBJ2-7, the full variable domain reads GAGVSQSPSNKVTEKGKDVELRCDPISGHTALYWYRQSLGQGLEFLIYFQGNSAPDKSGLPSDRFSAERTGGSVSTLTIQRTQQEDSAVYLCASSLGGQGLLFGPGTRLTVT.

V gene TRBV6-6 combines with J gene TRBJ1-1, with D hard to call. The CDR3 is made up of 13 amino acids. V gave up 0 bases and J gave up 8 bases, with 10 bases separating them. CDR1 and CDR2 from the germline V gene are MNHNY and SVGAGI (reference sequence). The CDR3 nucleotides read TGTGCCAGCAGTTACTCGAAGGCAGTCGAAGCTTTCTTT. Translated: CASSYSKAVEAFF.

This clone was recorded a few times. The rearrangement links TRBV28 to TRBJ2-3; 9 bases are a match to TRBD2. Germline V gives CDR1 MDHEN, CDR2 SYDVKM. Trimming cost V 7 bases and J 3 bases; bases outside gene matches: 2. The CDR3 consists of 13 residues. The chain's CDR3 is CASKRGATDTQYF. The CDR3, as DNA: TGTGCCAGCAAGCGGGGGGCGACAGATACGCAGTATTTT. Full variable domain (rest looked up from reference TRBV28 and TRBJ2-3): DVKVTQSSRYLVKRTGEKVFLECVQDMDHENMFWYRQDPGLGLRLIYFSYDVKMKEKGDIPEGYSVSREKKERFSLILESASTNQTSMYLCASKRGATDTQYFGPGTRLTVL.

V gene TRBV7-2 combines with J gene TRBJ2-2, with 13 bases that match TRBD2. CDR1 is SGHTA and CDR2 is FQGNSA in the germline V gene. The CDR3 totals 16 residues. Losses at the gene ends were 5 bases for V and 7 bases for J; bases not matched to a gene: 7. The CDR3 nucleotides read TGTGCCAGCAGCCGGGAAACTAGCGGGAGGGTCGGGGAGCTGTTTTTT. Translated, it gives CASSRETSGRVGELFF.

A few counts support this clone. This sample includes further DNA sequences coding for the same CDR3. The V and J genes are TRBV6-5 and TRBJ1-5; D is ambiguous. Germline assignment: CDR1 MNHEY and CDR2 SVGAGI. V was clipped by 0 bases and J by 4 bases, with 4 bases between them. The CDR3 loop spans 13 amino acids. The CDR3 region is CASSYSRNQPQHF. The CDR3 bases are TGTGCCAGCAGTTACTCCCGAAATCAGCCCCAGCATTTT.

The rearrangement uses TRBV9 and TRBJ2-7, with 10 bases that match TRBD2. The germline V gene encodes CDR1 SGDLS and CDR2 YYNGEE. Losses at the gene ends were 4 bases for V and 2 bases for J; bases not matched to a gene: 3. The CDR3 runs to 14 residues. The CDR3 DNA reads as TGTGCCAGCAGCCGACTAGCGGGTCCCTACGAGCAGTACTTC. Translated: CASSRLAGPYEQYF.

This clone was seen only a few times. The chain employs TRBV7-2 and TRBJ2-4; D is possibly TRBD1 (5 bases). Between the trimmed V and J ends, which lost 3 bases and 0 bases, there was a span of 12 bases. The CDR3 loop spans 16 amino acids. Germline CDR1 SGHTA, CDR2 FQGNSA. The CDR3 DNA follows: TGTGCCAGCAGCTTCCGTCAGGGAATAGCCAAAAACATTCAGTACTTC. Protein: CASSFRQGIAKNIQYF. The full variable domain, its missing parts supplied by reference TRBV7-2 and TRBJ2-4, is GAGVSQSPSNKVTEKGKDVELRCDPISGHTALYWYRQSLGQGLEFLIYFQGNSAPDKSGLPSDRFSAERTGGSVSTLTIQRTQQEDSAVYLCASSFRQGIAKNIQYFGAGTRLSVL.

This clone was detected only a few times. In nucleotides, the CDR3 is TGCGCCAGCAGCTTGAGCCAGGGGGTGAATGAGCAGTTCTTC. Translation gives CASSLSQGVNEQFF. This sequence joins TRBV5-1 and TRBJ2-1; 7 bases line up with TRBD1. Germline V CDR1 and CDR2: SGHRS, YFSETQ. With V trimmed by 1 base and J by 7 bases, 5 bases remained unmatched. CDR3 length equals 14 residues.

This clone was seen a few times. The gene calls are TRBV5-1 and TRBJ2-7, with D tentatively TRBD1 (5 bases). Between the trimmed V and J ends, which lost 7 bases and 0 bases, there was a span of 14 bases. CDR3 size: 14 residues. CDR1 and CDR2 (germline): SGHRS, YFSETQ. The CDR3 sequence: CASSPQGHSYEQYF. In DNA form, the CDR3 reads TGCGCCAGCTCCCCGCAGGGTCACTCCTACGAGCAGTACTTC.

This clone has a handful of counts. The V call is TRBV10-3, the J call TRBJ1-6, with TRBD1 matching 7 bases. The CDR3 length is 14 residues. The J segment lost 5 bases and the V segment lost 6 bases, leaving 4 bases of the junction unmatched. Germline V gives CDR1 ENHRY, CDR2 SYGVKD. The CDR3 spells CAIRGTVDNSPLHF. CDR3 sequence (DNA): TGTGCCATCAGGGGGACAGTAGATAATTCACCCCTCCACTTT.

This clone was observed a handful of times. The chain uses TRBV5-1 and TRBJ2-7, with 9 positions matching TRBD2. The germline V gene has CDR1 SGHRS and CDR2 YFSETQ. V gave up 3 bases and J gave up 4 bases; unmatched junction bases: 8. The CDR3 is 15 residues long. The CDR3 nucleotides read TGCGCCAGCAGCTCTAGCGGGACGGGCGCATACGAGCAGTACTTC. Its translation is CASSSSGTGAYEQYF.